This entry lists 13 T cell receptor beta chains sequenced from one sample in a study of blood T cell repertoires in COVID-19. Measured with immunoSEQ multiplex PCR; TCRdb has only the in-frame clones, and not every one. In the table there are over 120,000 clones, about four fifths of which are singletons. Sample: peripheral blood. The receptors originated from a man aged 65 to 85 who had recovered from COVID-19.

The chain joins TRBV15 to TRBJ2-4; TRBD1 matches 7 bases. In germline, CDR1 is LNHNV, CDR2 YYDKDF (reference sequence). The CDR3 consists of 16 residues. Trimming cost V 3 bases and J 0 bases; bases outside gene matches: 5. CDR3 residues: CATSSGTALAKNIQYF. The CDR3, as DNA: TGTGCCACCAGCAGTGGGACAGCGCTAGCCAAAAACATTCAGTACTTC.

The genes are TRBV19 and TRBJ1-2; 7 nucleotides agree with TRBD1. CDR3 length: 13 residues. Trimming at V came to 4 bases and at J to 4 bases, leaving 3 bases not matched to a gene. The V gene's germline CDR1 is LNHDA and CDR2 SQIVND (reference sequence). In DNA, the CDR3 is TGTGCCAGTAGTAAGGACAGGAGCTATGGCTACACCTTC. Its translation is CASSKDRSYGYTF.

The V and J genes are TRBV2 and TRBJ2-3; 7 bases map to TRBD2. This CDR3 has 15 amino acids. Germline loops: CDR1 SNHLY, CDR2 FYNNEI. V was clipped by 6 bases and J by 6 bases; unmatched bases: 12. The CDR3 spells CASSPRTRGADTQYF. The CDR3 coding sequence is TGTGCCAGCAGCCCAAGGACTAGAGGAGCGGATACGCAGTATTTT.

This clone was recorded once. V usage is TRBV6-2 or TRBV6-3 and J usage is TRBJ2-5; 8 nucleotides align to TRBD1. The CDR3 has 17 amino acids. J was trimmed by 4 bases and V by 5 bases; bases with no gene match: 15. Germline assignment: CDR1 MNHEY and CDR2 SVGEGT. CDR3 in amino acids: CASSPFRGQRFGETQYF. The CDR3 DNA sequence: TGTGCCAGCAGTCCATTCAGGGGGCAACGGTTCGGAGAGACCCAGTACTTC.

The rearrangement joins TRBV6-4 to TRBJ2-2; no definite D call. The CDR3 is made up of 15 amino acids. The V and J ends lost 0 bases and 1 base respectively, with 6 bases between them. CDR1 and CDR2 (germline): MRHNA, SNTAGT. In DNA, the CDR3 is TGTGCCAGCAGTGACTCTATCGGGAACACCGGGGAGCTGTTTTTT. The encoded protein is CASSDSIGNTGELFF.

V gene TRBV30 combines with J gene TRBJ1-6, with TRBD1 matching 7 bases. Germline V gene data show CDR1 as GTSNPN and CDR2 as SVGIG (reference sequence). J lost 8 bases, V lost 3 bases, and 7 bases had no gene match. The CDR3 is made up of 14 amino acids. The CDR3 region is CAWRDRYSHSPLHF. CDR3 in DNA: TGTGCCTGGAGGGACAGGTATTCGCATTCACCCCTCCACTTT.

The CDR3 here is CAIRQGLAGDRRSSYEQYF. As DNA, the CDR3 is TGTGCCATCAGACAGGGACTAGCGGGAGATCGCAGGAGCTCCTACGAGCAGTACTTC. The chain employs TRBV10-3 and TRBJ2-7, with 14 bases that match TRBD2. The CDR3 has 19 residues. In germline, CDR1 is ENHRY, CDR2 SYGVKD. V shed 6 bases, J shed 0 bases, and the junction held 13 bases outside the gene matches.

The rearrangement uses TRBV7-2 and TRBJ1-2; 9 nucleotides match TRBD1. Germline trimming cut 0 bases from V and 4 bases from J; bases unmatched to any gene: 0. The CDR3 length is 14 residues. From germline, CDR1 is SGHTA and CDR2 FQGNSA. The chain's CDR3 is CASSLATGGYGYTF. CDR3 DNA sequence: TGTGCCAGCAGCTTAGCGACAGGGGGCTATGGCTACACCTTC.

The CDR3 sequence is CASSPGLAGIAYNEQFF. The CDR3 nucleotides are TGTGCCAGCAGCCCGGGACTAGCGGGAATCGCCTACAATGAGCAGTTCTTC. This chain connects TRBV5-6 to TRBJ2-1, with TRBD2 matching 13 bases. CDR1 and CDR2 from the germline V gene are SGHDT and YYEEEE. Trimming at V came to 4 bases and at J to 2 bases, leaving 6 bases not matched to a gene. The CDR3 spans 17 residues.

This clone was seen only once. The V call is TRBV9, the J call TRBJ2-7; a possible D gene is TRBD2 (5 bases). V was clipped by 4 bases and J by 1 base, with 15 bases between them. The CDR3 covers 15 residues. Germline-derived CDR1 and CDR2 are SGDLS and YYNGEE. CDR3 bases: TGTGCCAGCAGCCCCGATGGACTGTCTTCCTACGAGCAGTACTTC. This encodes CASSPDGLSSYEQYF.

This chain connects TRBV11-2 to TRBJ2-1; TRBD2 agrees at 12 bases. V dropped 5 bases and J dropped 9; count of bases not matched to a gene: 14. Germline loops: CDR1 SGHAT, CDR2 FQNNGV. The CDR3 consists of 17 residues. CDR3: CASSGTLTSGRTVEQFF. CDR3 bases: TGTGCCAGCAGCGGAACCCTGACTAGCGGGAGAACGGTTGAGCAGTTCTTC.

The J gene is TRBJ2-6, the V gene TRBV2; possibly TRBD1 for D (5 bases). The CDR3 length is 17 residues. Trimming left V 6 bases short and J 1 base short, with 16 bases between. The germline gives CDR1 SNHLY, CDR2 FYNNEI. CDR3 residues: CASRTMGRISGANVLTF. CDR3 sequence (DNA): TGTGCCAGCAGGACGATGGGGCGGATTTCTGGGGCCAACGTCCTGACTTTC.

The CDR3 DNA reads as TGTGCCAGCAGCCAACCTACAGGGTACCGGAACACTGAAGCTTTCTTT. Its protein product is CASSQPTGYRNTEAFF. This chain connects TRBV3-1 (or the pseudogene TRBV3-2) to TRBJ1-1, with a possible D match to TRBD1 (6 bases). CDR1 is LGHDT, CDR2 YNNKEL, per germline (reference sequence). Trimming shortened V by 2 bases and J by 1 base, and 14 bases separated the two germline ends. CDR3 length: 16 residues.